A single sample is the source of the 29 T cell receptor beta chains below, sequenced in a study of metastatic and nonmetastatic thyroid tumors. TCRdb ran MiXCR on the PCR reads. Here the sample spans under 8,000 clones, roughly 35% being singletons. Each patient went into thyroid surgery without having received any treatment. Sequenced: adjacent normal tissue. The receptors shown here come from a female donor with papillary thyroid cancer or a benign thyroid nodule (not recorded which). Some clones in this sample may be carry-over from other donors' samples.

By sample share, this clone is large (0.1 to 1%). The chain is built from TRBV20-1 and TRBJ2-2; D is uncertain. The germline gives CDR1 DFQATT, CDR2 SNEGSKA (reference sequence). The V and J ends lost 0 bases and 7 bases respectively, with 12 bases between them. The CDR3 spans 14 residues. The CDR3 region is CSARDKTKGGELFF. The DNA of the CDR3 is TGCAGTGCTAGAGATAAGACAAAGGGCGGGGAGCTGTTTTTT.

The table lists this clone with a few counts. Here the CDR3 reads CASRRYGRSRAYEQYF. CDR3 bases: TGTGCCAGCAGAAGATATGGGCGATCGAGGGCCTACGAGCAGTACTTC. The V and J genes are TRBV11-2 and TRBJ2-7, with TRBD2 as a possible D gene (5 bases). Trimming stripped 6 bases from V and 2 bases from J, with 20 bases between. Looked up from germline, CDR1 is SGHAT and CDR2 is FQNNGV. The CDR3 runs 16 residues.

This chain joins TRBV5-1 and TRBJ2-7; 12 bases line up with TRBD1. This CDR3 has 17 residues. Germline assignment: CDR1 SGHRS and CDR2 YFSETQ. V lost 4 bases to trimming and J lost 3 bases; unmatched junction nucleotides: 11. The CDR3 reads CASSEGTGGPSGYEQYF. CDR3 nucleotides: TGCGCCAGCAGCGAAGGGACAGGGGGCCCGAGCGGCTACGAGCAGTACTTC.

This clone was seen just once. The chain employs TRBV4-2 and TRBJ2-2, with 11 bases matching TRBD2. With V trimmed by 5 bases and J by 4 bases, 9 bases remained unmatched. CDR3 size: 17 residues. CDR1 and CDR2 from the germline V gene are LGHNA and YNFKEQ. The CDR3 nucleotides are TGTGCCAGCAGCAACCCCCCTAGCGGGGGGACCACCGGGGAGCTGTTTTTT. The encoded protein is CASSNPPSGGTTGELFF.

Here the CDR3 reads CSGPGVGPDTQYF. CDR3 coding DNA: TGCAGTGGGCCGGGAGTGGGACCAGATACGCAGTATTTT. The chain is built from TRBV20-1 and TRBJ2-3; D possibly corresponds to TRBD2 (6 bases). V shed 7 bases and J shed 4 bases, with 15 bases lying between them. The CDR3 length is 13 residues. Germline CDR1 and CDR2: DFQATT and SNEGSKA (reference sequence).

The chain uses TRBV2 and TRBJ2-7; 9 positions match TRBD2. Judging by the DNA end, TRBJ2-5 fits better; the J call may be wrong. The germline gives CDR1 SNHLY, CDR2 FYNNEI. This CDR3 contains 16 residues. CDR3 in amino acids: CASSDLSGSGVETQYF. The CDR3 DNA follows: TGTGCCAGCAGTGATCTTAGCGGGAGTGGAGTGGAGACCCAGTACTTC.

The genes are TRBV6-5 and TRBJ1-2; D is perhaps TRBD1 (6 bases). V shed 2 bases and J shed 5 bases, with 15 bases lying between them. The CDR3 contains 15 residues. Germline V gene lookup returns CDR1 MNHEY and CDR2 SVGAGI. DNA of the CDR3: TGTGCCAGCAGTTACGGAACAGGGATAGAGTATGGCTACACCTTC. Its translation is CASSYGTGIEYGYTF.

This chain uses TRBV6-1 with TRBJ2-7, with D tentatively TRBD2 (6 bases). Trimming cost V 6 bases and J 3 bases, with 15 bases left between them. The germline V gene encodes CDR1 MNHNS and CDR2 SASEGT. CDR3 size: 14 residues. In DNA form, the CDR3 reads TGTGCCAGCAGGGAGGGCAGCAGCCTCTACGAGCAGTACTTC. It encodes CASREGSSLYEQYF.

About this clone: One end of the junction fails to match germline, which may point to a read error. This chain connects TRBV6-5 to TRBJ2-5, with a tentative D call TRBD2 (6 bases). The CDR3 covers 12 residues. Per the germline V gene, CDR1 is MNHEY and CDR2 is SVGAGI. The DNA of the CDR3 is TGTGTCAGCGGTACAGGCGGGGAGAGCCAGTACTTC. Translating it yields CVSGTGGESQYF.

The rearrangement links TRBV20-1 to TRBJ2-7; 7 positions match TRBD1. This CDR3 spans 15 amino acids. Trimming took 3 bases from V and 2 from J; bases not matched to a gene: 10. Looked up from germline, CDR1 is DFQATT and CDR2 is SNEGSKA (reference sequence). The CDR3 loop reads CSARGPTGRAYEQYF. The CDR3 bases are TGCAGTGCTAGGGGCCCGACAGGGCGAGCCTACGAGCAGTACTTC.

J is TRBJ2-7 and V is TRBV6-1; D might be TRBD2 (5 bases). The CDR3 is made up of 14 amino acids. With 3 bases removed from V and 2 bases from J, the gap between germline ends came to 11 bases. Per germline, CDR1 MNHNS and CDR2 SASEGT. The CDR3 bases are TGTGCCAGCAGTGAGGTGGCCGGGGCCTACGAGCAGTACTTC. Protein: CASSEVAGAYEQYF.

A note on this clone: Other DNA sequences within the sample encode an identical CDR3. This CDR3 is CASSLAASGRHYEQYF. Here the CDR3 DNA reads TGTGCCAGCAGCTTAGCCGCCTCCGGGAGGCACTACGAGCAGTACTTC. The chain has TRBV7-2 and TRBJ2-7; 7 bases agree with TRBD2. Per germline, CDR1 SGHTA and CDR2 FQGNSA. This CDR3 spans 16 amino acids. The J segment lost 3 bases and the V segment lost 0 bases, leaving 8 bases of the junction unmatched.

A single count supports this clone. This chain connects TRBV11-3 to TRBJ2-6; D uncertain. Between the trimmed V and J ends, which lost 0 bases and 0 bases, there was a span of 6 bases. Germline V gene lookup returns CDR1 SGHNT and CDR2 YENEEA. This CDR3 spans 16 amino acids. The DNA for the CDR3 is TGTGCCAGCAGCTTAGAGAGCTACTCTGGGGCCAACGTCCTGACTTTC. It yields the protein CASSLESYSGANVLTF.

This clone was observed at least ten times. J is TRBJ1-3 and V is TRBV27; D remains unclear. Trimming pared 8 bases from V and 0 bases from J, leaving 5 bases between. CDR3 length: 12 residues. Germline CDR1 and CDR2: MNHEY and SMNVEV (reference sequence). The CDR3 sequence is CASGYSGNTIYF. The CDR3 bases are TGTGCCAGCGGGTACTCTGGAAACACCATATATTTT.

This clone qualifies as large. V usage is TRBV12-3 or TRBV12-4 and J usage is TRBJ1-5; D may be TRBD1 (6 bases). The CDR3 runs to 15 residues. The ends were cut back, 3 bases at V and 0 bases at J, with 9 bases in the middle. The CDR3 loop reads CASSFSGDSNQPQHF. The CDR3 DNA reads as TGTGCCAGCAGTTTCTCAGGGGATAGCAATCAGCCCCAGCATTTT.

The chain couples TRBV10-2 to TRBJ1-1, with 7 bases that match TRBD1. Germline CDR1 and CDR2: WSHSY and SAAADI. The CDR3 runs 13 residues. After removal of 6 bases from V and 1 base from J, the junction contained 2 bases not matched to a gene. This chain's CDR3 is CASSRTGNTEAFF. CDR3 in DNA: TGCGCCAGCAGCCGGACAGGGAACACTGAAGCTTTCTTT.

This clone was detected only a few times. V and J are TRBV28 and TRBJ1-1; D gene uncertain. The germline V gene has CDR1 MDHEN and CDR2 SYDVKM. V was cut by 0 bases and J by 1 base, with 6 bases left in between. This CDR3 comprises 14 residues. The CDR3 sequence: CASSLWEGNTEAFF. CDR3 sequence (DNA): TGTGCCAGCAGTTTATGGGAGGGGAACACTGAAGCTTTCTTT.

Of note for this clone: One end of the junction varies from germline; a read error may be responsible. The V gene is TRBV5-1, the J gene TRBJ1-6; tentatively, D is TRBD1 (5 bases). Germline V gives CDR1 SGHRS, CDR2 YFSETQ. This CDR3 spans 15 amino acids. DNA of the CDR3: TGCGCCATCAGCTTGGGGGTGGGCACTAATGCTCCCCTCCACTTT. The encoded protein is CAISLGVGTNAPLHF.

This clone has only a few counts. V is TRBV30 and J is TRBJ1-2; TRBD1 matches 10 bases. The CDR3 has 13 residues. Germline lookup yields CDR1 GTSNPN and CDR2 SVGIG (reference sequence). The trim removed 1 base at V and 5 bases at J, leaving 1 base unmatched. In DNA form, the CDR3 reads TGTGCCTGGAGTGGGACAGGGGGTTATGGCTACACCTTC. Amino acid sequence: CAWSGTGGYGYTF.

This chain's CDR3 is CSASSAGGFYEQYF. The CDR3 nucleotides are TGCAGTGCTAGTTCGGCGGGAGGGTTTTACGAGCAGTACTTC. The chain is built from TRBV20-1 and TRBJ2-7, with 9 bases identical to TRBD2. This CDR3 has 14 amino acids. CDR1 is DFQATT, CDR2 SNEGSKA, per germline (reference sequence). Trimming removed 3 bases from V and 4 bases from J; junction bases left unmatched: 7.

The CDR3 loop reads CASSPKVTSYNEQFF. DNA of the CDR3: TGTGCCAGCAGCCCGAAGGTGACCTCCTACAATGAGCAGTTCTTC. The V gene is TRBV6-1, the J gene TRBJ2-1; D unclear. V was trimmed by 6 bases and J by 0 bases, leaving 12 bases between them. Germline CDR1 MNHNS, CDR2 SASEGT. CDR3 length equals 15 residues.

A few counts support this clone. The rearrangement uses TRBV27 and TRBJ2-7, with D perhaps being TRBD1 or TRBD2 (6 bases each). Trimming took 7 bases from V and 3 from J, leaving 16 bases between them. The CDR3 is 14 amino acids. Germline CDR1 MNHEY, CDR2 SMNVEV (reference sequence). Here the CDR3 DNA reads TGTGCCAGCAATACCAGAAGGGGGGACTACGAGCAGTACTTC. The encoded protein is CASNTRRGDYEQYF.

The CDR3 nucleotides read TGCGCCAGCAGCTTAAACAGGGGTAATTCACCCCTCCACTTT. As protein: CASSLNRGNSPLHF. The genes are TRBV5-1 and TRBJ1-6; TRBD1 matches at 7 bases. Germline assignment: CDR1 SGHRS and CDR2 YFSETQ. The CDR3 consists of 14 residues. The junction had 2 bases not matched to a gene; V was cut back by 2 bases and J by 6 bases.

The V and J genes are TRBV29-1 and TRBJ2-3; D unclear. Per the germline V gene, CDR1 is SQVTM and CDR2 is ANQGSEA. This CDR3 is 10 amino acids long. The CDR3 region has the DNA TGCCACCCCCGGCGAGATACGCAGTATTTT. Translated: CHPRRDTQYF.

Judged by abundance, this clone is large. The V gene is TRBV12-3 or TRBV12-4, the J gene TRBJ2-1, with 8 positions matching TRBD2. The J segment lost 13 bases and the V segment lost 2 bases, leaving 1 base of the junction unmatched. The CDR3 spans 11 residues. CDR3 in amino acids: CASSLRGGQFF. CDR3 nucleotide sequence: TGTGCCAGCAGTTTACGGGGGGGACAGTTCTTC.

The chain carries TRBV20-1 and TRBJ2-6; tentatively, D is TRBD2 (5 bases). There are 16 residues in the CDR3. The V end was cut by 3 bases, the J end by 3 bases, with 15 bases between. Germline assignment: CDR1 DFQATT and CDR2 SNEGSKA (reference sequence). CDR3 region: CSASEGGPGGANVLTF. CDR3 in DNA: TGCAGTGCTAGCGAAGGAGGTCCTGGTGGGGCCAACGTCCTGACTTTC.

The CDR3 nucleotides are TGTGCCAGCAGCCGCACGAGAATCCCTGAAGCTTTCTTT. This encodes CASSRTRIPEAFF. The chain uses TRBV5-8 and TRBJ1-1, with D hard to call. CDR1 and CDR2 (germline): SGHTS, YDEGEE. The V gene lost 4 bases and the J gene lost 6 bases, with 13 bases spanning the gap. There are 13 residues in the CDR3.

As to this clone: Lacking the conserved final phenylalanine or tryptophan, this CDR3 likely reflects a read error. The genes are TRBV12-3 or TRBV12-4 and TRBJ1-5, with TRBD1 as a possible D gene (6 bases). The CDR3 runs to 15 residues. The V gene lost 6 bases and the J gene lost 5 bases, with 17 bases spanning the gap. CDR3 bases: TGTGCCAGCAGAACAGGGACATGTGCCTATCAGCCCCAGCATCTC. It is translated as CASRTGTCAYQPQHL.

The V gene is TRBV6-2 or TRBV6-3, the J gene TRBJ2-7; D unresolved. CDR1 and CDR2 from the germline V gene are MNHEY and SVGEGT. The ends were cut back, 0 bases at V and 6 bases at J, with 3 bases in the middle. This CDR3 spans 11 amino acids. CDR3 sequence reads: CASSYSAEQYF. Written as DNA, the CDR3 is TGTGCCAGCAGTTACTCGGCCGAGCAGTACTTC.